The T cell receptor (beta chain) under discussion was sequenced for a study of CD8 T cells in ankylosing spondylitis. Overall study results and limits: Clones linked with disease were CD8+ and fairly uncommon in the peripheral blood. Researchers reportedly found disease-linked clones significantly enriched in matched ankylosing spondylitis synovial fluid. A TCR beta motif made of 7 to 9 highly homologous variants seemed typical of ankylosing spondylitis blood.

This clonotype was observed once. Its antigen is undetermined. Each TCR beta library was made by quantitative 5'-RACE that incorporated molecular barcodes. Each CDR3 protein gets one entry after TCRdb re-called the 5' RACE reads with MiXCR. The sample has roughly 470,000 distinct CDR3 sequences, roughly 25% seen once. The CDR3 contains 15 residues. CDR1 is SGHRS and CDR2 is YFSETQ in the germline V gene. Trimming removed 1 base from V and 5 bases from J, with 13 bases in between. The rearrangement uses TRBV5-1 and TRBJ2-1; D remains unclear. The clonotype comes from a male donor with ankylosing spondylitis. The sequencing input was blood, either unsorted or a sorted T cell fraction (not recorded which). In DNA, the CDR3 is TGCGCCAGCAGCTTGACCACACGAGCCAACAATGAGCAGTTCTTC. As protein: CASSLTTRANNEQFF.